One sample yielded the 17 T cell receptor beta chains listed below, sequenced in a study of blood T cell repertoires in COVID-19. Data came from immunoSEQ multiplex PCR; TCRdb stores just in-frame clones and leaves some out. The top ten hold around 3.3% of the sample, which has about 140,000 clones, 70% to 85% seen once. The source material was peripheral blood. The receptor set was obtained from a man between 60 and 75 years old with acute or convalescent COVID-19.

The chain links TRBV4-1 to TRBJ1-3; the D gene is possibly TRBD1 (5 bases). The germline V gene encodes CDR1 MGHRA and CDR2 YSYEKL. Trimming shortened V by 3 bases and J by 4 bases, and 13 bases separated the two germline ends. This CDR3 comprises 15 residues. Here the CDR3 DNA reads TGCGCCAGCAGCCAGTCGGAAGGGGTGGGAAACACCATATATTTT. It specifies CASSQSEGVGNTIYF.

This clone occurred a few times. The CDR3 coding sequence is TGTGCCAGCAGTTACTCTTCAGGGCTAGGATTAGAGCAGTACTTC. It yields the protein CASSYSSGLGLEQYF. The V and J genes are TRBV6-5 and TRBJ2-7; perhaps TRBD1 as D (5 bases). The CDR3 has 15 amino acids. CDR1 and CDR2 from the germline V gene are MNHEY and SVGAGI. V was shortened by 0 bases and J by 7 bases, with 16 bases between the two germline ends.

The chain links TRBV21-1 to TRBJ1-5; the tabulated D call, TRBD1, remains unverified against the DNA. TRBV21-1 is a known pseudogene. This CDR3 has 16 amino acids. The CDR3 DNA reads TGTACCCCCGGGACAGGGGGCAATAATAGCAATCAGCCCCAGCATTTT. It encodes CTPGTGGNNSNQPQHF.

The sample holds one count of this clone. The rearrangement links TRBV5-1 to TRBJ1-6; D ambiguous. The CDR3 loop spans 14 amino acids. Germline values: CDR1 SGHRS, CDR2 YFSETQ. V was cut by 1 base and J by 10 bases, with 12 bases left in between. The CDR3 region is CASSLNGRESPLHF. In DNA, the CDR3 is TGCGCCAGCAGCTTGAACGGTAGAGAATCACCCCTCCACTTT.

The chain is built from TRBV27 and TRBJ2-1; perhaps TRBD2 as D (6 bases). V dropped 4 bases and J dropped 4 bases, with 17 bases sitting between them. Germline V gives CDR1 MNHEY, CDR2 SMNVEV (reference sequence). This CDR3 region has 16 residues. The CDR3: CASSSLAGIGYNEQFF. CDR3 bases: TGTGCCAGCAGTTCACTAGCCGGGATTGGGTACAATGAGCAGTTCTTC.

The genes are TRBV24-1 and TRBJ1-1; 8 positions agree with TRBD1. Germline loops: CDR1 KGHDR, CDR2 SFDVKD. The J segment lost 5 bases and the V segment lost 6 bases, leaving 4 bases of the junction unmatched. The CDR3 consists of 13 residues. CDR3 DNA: TGTGCCACCAGTCTCGGACAGGGAACTGAAGCTTTCTTT. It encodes CATSLGQGTEAFF.

The CDR3 sequence: CASSLTSGRPGDTQYF. DNA of the CDR3: TGCGCCAGCAGCTTGACTAGCGGGAGGCCGGGAGATACGCAGTATTTT. The chain is built from TRBV4-1 and TRBJ2-3, with TRBD2 matching 13 bases. V was pared by 5 bases and J by 5 bases, with 7 bases of the junction left unmatched. This CDR3 is built from 16 residues. Germline V gives CDR1 MGHRA, CDR2 YSYEKL.

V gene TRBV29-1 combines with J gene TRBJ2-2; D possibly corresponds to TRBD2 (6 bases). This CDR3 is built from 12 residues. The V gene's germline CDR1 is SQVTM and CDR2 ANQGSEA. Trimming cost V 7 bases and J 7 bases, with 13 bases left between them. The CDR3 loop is CSAGLLNGELFF. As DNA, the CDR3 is TGCAGCGCGGGACTGCTCAACGGGGAGCTGTTTTTT.

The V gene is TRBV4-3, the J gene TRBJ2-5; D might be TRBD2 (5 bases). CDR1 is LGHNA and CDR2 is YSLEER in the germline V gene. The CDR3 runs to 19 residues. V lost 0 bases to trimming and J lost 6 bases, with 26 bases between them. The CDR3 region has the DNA TGCGCCAGCAGCCAAGATCCCACCGGACTGGGAGCGCTTCCACAGACCCAGTACTTC. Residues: CASSQDPTGLGALPQTQYF.

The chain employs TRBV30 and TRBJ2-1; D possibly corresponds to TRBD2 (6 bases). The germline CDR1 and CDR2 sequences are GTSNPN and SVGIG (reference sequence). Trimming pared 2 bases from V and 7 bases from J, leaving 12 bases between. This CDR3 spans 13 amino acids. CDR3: CAWSRGYQNEQFF. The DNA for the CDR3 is TGTGCCTGGAGTCGGGGGTATCAGAATGAGCAGTTCTTC.

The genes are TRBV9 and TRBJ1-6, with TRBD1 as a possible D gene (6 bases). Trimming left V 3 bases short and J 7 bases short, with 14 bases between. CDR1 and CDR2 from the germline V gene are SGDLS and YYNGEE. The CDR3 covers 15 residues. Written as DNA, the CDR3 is TGTGCCAGCAGCGCGGGTGCAGGGGAGAATTCACCCCTCCACTTT. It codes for CASSAGAGENSPLHF. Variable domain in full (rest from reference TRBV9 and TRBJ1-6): DSGVTQTPKHLITATGQRVTLRCSPRSGDLSVYWYQQSLDQGLQFLIQYYNGEERAKGNILERFSAQQFPDLHSELNLSSLELGDSALYFCASSAGAGENSPLHFGNGTRLTVT.

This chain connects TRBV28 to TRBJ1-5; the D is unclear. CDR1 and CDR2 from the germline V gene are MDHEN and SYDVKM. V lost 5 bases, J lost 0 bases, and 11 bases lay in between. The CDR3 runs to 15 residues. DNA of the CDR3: TGTGCCAGCAGTCCGGCCGGGTATAGCAATCAGCCCCAGCATTTT. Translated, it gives CASSPAGYSNQPQHF.

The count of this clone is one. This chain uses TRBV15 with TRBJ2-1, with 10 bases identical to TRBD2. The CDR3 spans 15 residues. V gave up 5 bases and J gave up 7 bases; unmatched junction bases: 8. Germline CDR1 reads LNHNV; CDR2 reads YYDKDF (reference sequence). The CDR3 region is CATSGLAVGTNEQFF. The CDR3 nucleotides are TGTGCCACCAGCGGACTAGCGGTGGGGACGAATGAGCAGTTCTTC.

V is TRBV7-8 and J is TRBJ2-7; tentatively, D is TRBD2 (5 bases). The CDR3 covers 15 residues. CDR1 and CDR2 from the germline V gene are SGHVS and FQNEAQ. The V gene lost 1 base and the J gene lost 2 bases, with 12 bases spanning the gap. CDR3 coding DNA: TGTGCCAGCAGCTTAGGCCGCGACTACACCTACGAGCAGTACTTC. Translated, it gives CASSLGRDYTYEQYF.

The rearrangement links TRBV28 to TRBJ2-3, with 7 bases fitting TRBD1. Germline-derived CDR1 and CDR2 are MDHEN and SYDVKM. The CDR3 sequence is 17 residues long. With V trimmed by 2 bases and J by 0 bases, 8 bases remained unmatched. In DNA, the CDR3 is TGTGCCAGCAGTTTAAAGGGACAGTTTTCTAGCACAGATACGCAGTATTTT. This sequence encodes CASSLKGQFSSTDTQYF.

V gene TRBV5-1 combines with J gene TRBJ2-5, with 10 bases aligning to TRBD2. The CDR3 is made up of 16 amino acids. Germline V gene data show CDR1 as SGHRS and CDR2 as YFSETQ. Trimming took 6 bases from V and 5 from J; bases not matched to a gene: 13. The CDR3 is CASKPDLSGRGETQYF. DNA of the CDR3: TGCGCCAGCAAACCGGACCTCAGCGGGAGGGGGGAGACCCAGTACTTC.

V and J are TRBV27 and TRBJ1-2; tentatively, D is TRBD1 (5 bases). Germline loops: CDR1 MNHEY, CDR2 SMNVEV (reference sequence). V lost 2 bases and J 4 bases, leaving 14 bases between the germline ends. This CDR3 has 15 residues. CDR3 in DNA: TGTGCCAGCAGTTTAGGCCCCTGGGGCACCTATGGCTACACCTTC. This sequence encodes CASSLGPWGTYGYTF.